A single sample gave rise to the 14 T cell receptor beta chains below, sequenced in a study of post-analysis software for immune sequencing data. Study-wide points: TRBV5-6, TRBV5-1 and TRBV20-1 belonged to a set of about 5 TRBV segments that were more frequent in patients than controls.

Included in the TCR beta cDNA libraries were unique molecular identifiers. TCRdb ran MiXCR on the PCR reads and lists one entry per CDR3 protein. The sample holds 750,000 to 950,000 distinct CDR3 sequences, around 50% seen once. These receptors lack a known antigen. Input material: blood. Receptors were obtained from a girl aged 10 to 17 with multiple sclerosis.

The chain links TRBV20-1 to TRBJ2-1, with 11 bases aligning to TRBD2. Germline lookup yields CDR1 DFQATT and CDR2 SNEGSKA (reference sequence). The ends lost 6 bases at V and 9 bases at J; junction bases unmatched: 7. The CDR3 is 13 amino acids. CDR3 sequence (DNA): TGCAGTGCCGTAGCGGGAGGGCCCGGTGAGCAGTTCTTC. This gives the protein CSAVAGGPGEQFF.

CDR3 loop: CASSYSGVQETQYF. CDR3 sequence (DNA): TGTGCCAGCAGTTACTCAGGGGTACAAGAGACCCAGTACTTC. The chain couples TRBV6-6 to TRBJ2-5, with D possibly being TRBD1 (5 bases). The V gene's germline CDR1 is MNHNY and CDR2 SVGAGI (reference sequence). This CDR3 region has 14 residues. The germline V and J ends were trimmed by 0 bases and 2 bases, with 7 bases remaining between them.

The J gene is TRBJ2-3, the V gene TRBV9; D is unresolved. CDR3 size: 15 residues. V lost 1 base to trimming and J lost 0 bases, with 9 bases between them. Germline assignment: CDR1 SGDLS and CDR2 YYNGEE. This chain's CDR3 is CASSVKSPSTDTQYF. The CDR3 coding sequence is TGTGCCAGCAGCGTAAAGAGCCCTAGCACAGATACGCAGTATTTT. Combining the CDR3 with reference TRBV9 and TRBJ2-3 gives the whole variable domain DSGVTQTPKHLITATGQRVTLRCSPRSGDLSVYWYQQSLDQGLQFLIQYYNGEERAKGNILERFSAQQFPDLHSELNLSSLELGDSALYFCASSVKSPSTDTQYFGPGTRLTVL.

The genes are TRBV5-1 and TRBJ2-3; 7 bases are shared with TRBD2. V trimming: 4 bases; J trimming: 4 bases; junction bases outside the gene matches: 6. The germline CDR1 and CDR2 sequences are SGHRS and YFSETQ. This CDR3 has 14 amino acids. The CDR3 sequence is CASSGTTGSDTQYF. Written as DNA, the CDR3 is TGCGCCAGCAGCGGGACTACCGGCTCAGATACGCAGTATTTT. Drawing the rest from reference TRBV5-1 and TRBJ2-3, the complete variable domain is KAGVTQTPRYLIKTRGQQVTLSCSPISGHRSVSWYQQTPGQGLQFLFEYFSETQRNKGNFPGRFSGRQFSNSRSEMNVSTLELGDSALYLCASSGTTGSDTQYFGPGTRLTVL.

The chain links TRBV29-1 to TRBJ2-5; D is uncertain. The germline gives CDR1 SQVTM, CDR2 ANQGSEA. The CDR3 is 12 amino acids. Trimming removed 5 bases from V and 2 bases from J, with 9 bases in between. This CDR3 reads CSVQLSQETQYF. In DNA form, the CDR3 reads TGCAGCGTTCAGCTATCACAAGAGACCCAGTACTTC.

The V and J genes are TRBV7-8 and TRBJ2-1; 8 bases agree with TRBD1. The CDR3 contains 16 residues. The germline V gene encodes CDR1 SGHVS and CDR2 FQNEAQ. V lost 5 bases, J lost 3 bases, and 9 bases stayed unmatched. The CDR3 sequence is CASSISGQVVYNEQFF. The CDR3 region has the DNA TGTGCCAGCAGCATATCGGGACAGGTAGTCTACAATGAGCAGTTCTTC.

This clonotype appeared a few times. The rearrangement uses TRBV29-1 and TRBJ1-1; D unclear. The V gene lost 4 bases and the J gene lost 1 base, with 7 bases spanning the gap. The CDR3 totals 12 residues. The germline CDR1 and CDR2 sequences are SQVTM and ANQGSEA. The CDR3 here is CSVVPGNTEAFF. CDR3 nucleotides: TGCAGCGTTGTCCCAGGGAACACTGAAGCTTTCTTT.

The chain uses TRBV7-2 and TRBJ1-5, with 7 bases identical to TRBD1. The CDR3 is 17 amino acids. Germline V gene lookup returns CDR1 SGHTA and CDR2 FQGNSA. V trimming: 2 bases; J trimming: 0 bases; junction bases outside the gene matches: 7. DNA of the CDR3: TGTGCCAGCAGCTTAATCGGGACAGACGATAGCAATCAGCCCCAGCATTTT. It yields the protein CASSLIGTDDSNQPQHF.

The chain uses TRBV28 and TRBJ2-7; 8 bases map to TRBD1. The assigned J gene may be wrong: the sequence end matches TRBJ2-5 better. The CDR3 is made up of 15 amino acids. Germline loops: CDR1 MDHEN, CDR2 SYDVKM. CDR3 in DNA: TGTGCCAGCAGTTCTTATGGACAGGGCGGCGAGACCCAGTACTTC. Protein product: CASSSYGQGGETQYF.

The V and J genes are TRBV19 and TRBJ1-2; no reliable D call. Germline V gene sequence: CDR1 LNHDA, CDR2 SQIVND (reference sequence). The CDR3 is made up of 13 amino acids. V lost 6 bases, J lost 4 bases, and 12 bases lay in between. CDR3 sequence (DNA): TGTGCCAGTAGCCTGACGCTGAGCTATGGCTACACCTTC. Residues: CASSLTLSYGYTF.

The gene calls are TRBV7-2 and TRBJ2-7; no clear D gene. Trimming shortened V by 1 base and J by 3 bases, and 13 bases separated the two germline ends. Germline CDR1 and CDR2: SGHTA and FQGNSA. The CDR3 length is 15 residues. CDR3 region: CASSLEERKYYEQYF. The CDR3 DNA reads TGTGCCAGCAGCTTAGAGGAGCGAAAGTACTACGAGCAGTACTTC.

Here the CDR3 DNA reads TGTGCCAGCAGTGGCCCGTCCGGGACAGGGAACTATGGCTACACCTTC. This sequence encodes CASSGPSGTGNYGYTF. The chain has TRBV6-1 and TRBJ1-2, with 9 bases lining up with TRBD1. The CDR3 contains 16 residues. J gave up 2 bases and V 4 bases, and 8 bases lay outside the gene matches. Germline lookup yields CDR1 MNHNS and CDR2 SASEGT.

The rearrangement uses TRBV7-3 and TRBJ1-1; a possible D gene is TRBD1 (6 bases). The CDR3 is 13 amino acids. The germline V gene has CDR1 SGHTA and CDR2 FQGTGA. Trimming left V 5 bases short and J 6 bases short, with 13 bases between. This chain's CDR3 is CASSPRTDAEAFF. Here the CDR3 DNA reads TGTGCCAGCAGCCCAAGGACAGACGCTGAAGCTTTCTTT. Full variable domain (missing parts from reference TRBV7-3 and TRBJ1-1): GAGVSQTPSNKVTEKGKYVELRCDPISGHTALYWYRQSLGQGPEFLIYFQGTGAADDSGLPNDRFFAVRPEGSVSTLKIQRTERGDSAVYLCASSPRTDAEAFFGQGTRLTVV.

This chain uses TRBV7-3 with TRBJ2-2, with 12 bases identical to TRBD1. CDR1 is SGHTA and CDR2 is FQGTGA in the germline V gene. The J segment lost 7 bases and the V segment lost 5 bases, leaving 5 bases of the junction unmatched. This CDR3 has 15 residues. The CDR3 region has the DNA TGTGCCAGCAGCCCCGGGACAGGGGGCATCGGGGAGCTGTTTTTT. Its translation is CASSPGTGGIGELFF. Complete variable domain (other parts from reference TRBV7-3 and TRBJ2-2): GAGVSQTPSNKVTEKGKYVELRCDPISGHTALYWYRQSLGQGPEFLIYFQGTGAADDSGLPNDRFFAVRPEGSVSTLKIQRTERGDSAVYLCASSPGTGGIGELFFGEGSRLTVL.